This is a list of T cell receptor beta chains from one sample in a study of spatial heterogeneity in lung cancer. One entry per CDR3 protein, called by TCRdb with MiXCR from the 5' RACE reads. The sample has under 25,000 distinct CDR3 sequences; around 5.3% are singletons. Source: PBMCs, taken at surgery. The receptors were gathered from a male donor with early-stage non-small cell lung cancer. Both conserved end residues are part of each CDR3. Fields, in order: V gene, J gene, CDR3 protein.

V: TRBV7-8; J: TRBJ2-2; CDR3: CASSPPGLQITGELFF
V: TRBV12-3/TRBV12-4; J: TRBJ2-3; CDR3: CASSSRTSGPTDTQYF
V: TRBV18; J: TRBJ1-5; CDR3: CASSDGGSSNQPQHF
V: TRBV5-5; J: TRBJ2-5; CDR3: CASSEGGLAGLETQYF
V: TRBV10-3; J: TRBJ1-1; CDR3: CAISESPGTEAFF
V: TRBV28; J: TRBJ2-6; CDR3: CASRGVDRAGANVLTF
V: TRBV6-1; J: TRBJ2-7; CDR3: CASLTIRDRGGEQYF
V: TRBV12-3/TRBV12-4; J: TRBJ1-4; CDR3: CASSGDRTNEKLFF
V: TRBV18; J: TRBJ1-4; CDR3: CASSPSRGSNEKLFF
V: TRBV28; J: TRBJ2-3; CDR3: CASSVGGATDTQYF
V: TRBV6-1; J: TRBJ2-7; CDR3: CASSLVSAGYSYEQYF
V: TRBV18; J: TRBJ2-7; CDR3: CASSPQAGADYEQYF
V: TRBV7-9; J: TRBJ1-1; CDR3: CASSLSVVTEASF
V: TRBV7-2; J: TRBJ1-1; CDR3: CASTILRGNTEAFF
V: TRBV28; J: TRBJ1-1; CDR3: CASRQRNTEAFF
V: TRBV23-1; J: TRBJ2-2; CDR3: CASFDGAGELFF
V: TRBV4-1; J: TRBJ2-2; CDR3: CASSQASGHKRGGELFF
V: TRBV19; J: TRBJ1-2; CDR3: CASRMPSNYGYTF
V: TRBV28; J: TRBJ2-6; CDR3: CASSPQSTGNCIF
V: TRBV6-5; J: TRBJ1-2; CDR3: CASSEGTYYGYTF
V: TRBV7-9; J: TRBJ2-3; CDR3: CASSFKKDTQYF
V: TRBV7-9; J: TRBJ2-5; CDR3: CASSLTGDRQETQYF
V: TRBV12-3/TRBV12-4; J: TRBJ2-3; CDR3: CASSSRQGTDTQYF
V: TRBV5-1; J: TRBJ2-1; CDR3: CASSLPSGSTYNEQFF
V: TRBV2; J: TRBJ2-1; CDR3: CASSEIEGANEQFF
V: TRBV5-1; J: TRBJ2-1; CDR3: CASKPLAGGTYNEQFF
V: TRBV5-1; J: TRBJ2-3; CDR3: CASGPSGGPETQYF